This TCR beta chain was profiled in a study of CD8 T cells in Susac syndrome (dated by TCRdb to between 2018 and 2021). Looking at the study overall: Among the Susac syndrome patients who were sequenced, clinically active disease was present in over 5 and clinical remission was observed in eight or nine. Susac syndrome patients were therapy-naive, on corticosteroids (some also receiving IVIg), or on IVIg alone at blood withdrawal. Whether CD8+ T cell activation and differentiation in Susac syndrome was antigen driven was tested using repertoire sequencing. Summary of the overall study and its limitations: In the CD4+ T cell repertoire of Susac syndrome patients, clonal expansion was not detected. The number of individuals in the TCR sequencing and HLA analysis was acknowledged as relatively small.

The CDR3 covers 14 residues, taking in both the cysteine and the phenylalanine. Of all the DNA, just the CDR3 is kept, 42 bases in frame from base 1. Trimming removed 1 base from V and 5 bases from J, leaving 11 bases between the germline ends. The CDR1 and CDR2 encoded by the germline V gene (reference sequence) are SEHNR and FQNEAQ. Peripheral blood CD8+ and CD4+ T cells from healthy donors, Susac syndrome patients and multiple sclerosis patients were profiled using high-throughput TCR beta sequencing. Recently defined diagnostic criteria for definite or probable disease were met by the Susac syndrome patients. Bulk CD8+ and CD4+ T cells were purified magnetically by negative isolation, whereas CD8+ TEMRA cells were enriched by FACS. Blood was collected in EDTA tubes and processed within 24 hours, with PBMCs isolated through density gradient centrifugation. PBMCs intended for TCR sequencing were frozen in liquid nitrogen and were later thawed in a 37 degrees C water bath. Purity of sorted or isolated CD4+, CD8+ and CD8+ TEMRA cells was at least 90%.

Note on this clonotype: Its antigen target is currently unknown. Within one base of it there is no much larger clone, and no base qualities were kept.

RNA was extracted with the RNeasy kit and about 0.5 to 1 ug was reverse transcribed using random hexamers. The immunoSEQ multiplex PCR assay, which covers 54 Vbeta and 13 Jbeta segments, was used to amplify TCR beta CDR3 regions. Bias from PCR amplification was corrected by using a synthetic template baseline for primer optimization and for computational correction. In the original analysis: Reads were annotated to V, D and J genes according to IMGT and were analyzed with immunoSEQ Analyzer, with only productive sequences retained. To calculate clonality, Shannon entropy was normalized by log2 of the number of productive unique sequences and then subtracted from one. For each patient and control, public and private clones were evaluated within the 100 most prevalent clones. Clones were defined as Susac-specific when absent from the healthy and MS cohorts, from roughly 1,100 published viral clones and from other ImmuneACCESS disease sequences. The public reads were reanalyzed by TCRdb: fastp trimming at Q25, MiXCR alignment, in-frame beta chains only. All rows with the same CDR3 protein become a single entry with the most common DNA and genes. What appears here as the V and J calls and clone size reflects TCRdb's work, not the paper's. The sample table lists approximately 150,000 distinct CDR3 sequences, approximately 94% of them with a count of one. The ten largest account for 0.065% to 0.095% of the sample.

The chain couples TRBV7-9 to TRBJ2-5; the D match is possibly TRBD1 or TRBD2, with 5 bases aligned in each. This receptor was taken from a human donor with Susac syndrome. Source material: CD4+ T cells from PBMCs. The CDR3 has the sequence CASSLGGPGETQYF. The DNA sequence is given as TGTGCCAGCAGCTTAGGGGGCCCGGGGGAGACCCAGTACTTC.